This T cell receptor (beta chain) was documented in a study of CD8+ T cells in alopecia areata. For the study at large: Those treated were given oral tofacitinib at 5 to 10 mg twice daily.

Whole-study findings and limits: With patients, TCR sharing proved less clear than in mice, a difference possibly related to HLA. Clonality exceeded that of normal scalp in lesional scalp, most notably in alopecia totalis/universalis.

The CDR3 spans 14 residues. CDR1 is SGHAT, CDR2 FQNNGV, per germline. Between the trimmed V and J ends, which lost 0 bases and 0 bases, there was a span of 6 bases. From PBMCs, CD4+ and CD8+ T cells were sorted. Extracted RNA was reverse transcribed, and the resulting cDNA served as sequencing template. Only in-frame clones appear in the TCRdb table, and some are missing; sequencing was by immunoSEQ multiplex PCR. The sample consists of more than 200,000 clones, 67% of them appearing once. As concerns this clone: The antigen is undetermined.

The sample consisted of CD4+ T cells sorted from blood, taken at week 0. The chain couples TRBV11-2 to TRBJ2-7; D gene ambiguous. The receptor's source is a human donor with alopecia areata. DNA of the CDR3: TGTGCCAGCAGCTTAGAACCGAGCTCCTACGAGCAGTACTTC. Translating it yields CASSLEPSSYEQYF.